These T cell receptor beta chains were read from a single sample in a study of cytomegalovirus exposure and HLA in healthy donors. TCRdb keeps only in-frame clones here, not all; method: immunoSEQ multiplex PCR. The data contain about 190,000 clones, about 85% of them singletons. The sample consisted of PBMCs. All receptors derive from a woman between 50 and 59 years old in good health and CMV-seronegative. Both conserved end residues are part of each CDR3. The D gene is left open where the match is weak. Clone size is not always given. Where it is, it says once, few, many or a class for expanded clones.

j_gene,abundance,d_gene,v_gene,CDR3nt,CDR3aa
TRBJ2-7,.,.,TRBV28,TGTGCCAGCAGTTTGGAGGGATACGAGCAGTACTTC,CASSLEGYEQYF
TRBJ1-2,.,.,TRBV29-1,TGCAGCGTTGGGTCGAACAGGGACTATGGCTACACCTTC,CSVGSNRDYGYTF
TRBJ1-4,.,TRBD1,TRBV5-1,TGCGCCAGCAGCTATAATAGGGGGACAGTCGCTGAAAAACTGTTTTTT,CASSYNRGTVAEKLFF
TRBJ1-2,.,.,TRBV19,TGTGCCAGCCTCCCACAAGGGGACATGAGGTATGGCTACACCTTC,CASLPQGDMRYGYTF
TRBJ2-5,.,TRBD2,TRBV19,TGTGCCAGTAGTTCTAGCGGGGGGCCCACAGAGACCCAGTACTTC,CASSSSGGPTETQYF
TRBJ2-2,.,TRBD1,TRBV5-1,TGCGCCAGCAGCTTCGGACAGGGGAACACCGGGGAGCTGTTTTTT,CASSFGQGNTGELFF
TRBJ1-3,few,.,TRBV4-1,TGCGCCAGCAGCCAAAGTCAGGGGCAATCTGGAAACACCATATATTTT,CASSQSQGQSGNTIYF
TRBJ2-7,.,TRBD1,TRBV7-2,TGTGCCAGCAGCCCCGGGACAGGGTATCCCTACGAGCAGTACTTC,CASSPGTGYPYEQYF
TRBJ2-5,.,.,TRBV27,TGTGCCAGCAGTAGATCAGAAAAAGAGACCCAGTACTTC,CASSRSEKETQYF
TRBJ1-1,.,TRBD1,TRBV5-1,TGCGCCAGCAGCAGGGGCAGGGGGGATACTGAAGCTTTCTTT,CASSRGRGDTEAFF
TRBJ2-7,.,TRBD1,TRBV25-1,TGTGCCAGCACCGGCCCCGGGACAGACTCCTACGAGCAGTACTTC,CASTGPGTDSYEQYF
TRBJ1-1,once,.,TRBV6-1,TGTGCCAGCAGTGAATTGCAGGGAGGGTCGAACACTGAAGCTTTCTTT,CASSELQGGSNTEAFF
TRBJ2-3,.,TRBD1,TRBV7-7,TGTGCTAGCAGTCCCGGGACAGTGCTTTCAGATACGCAGTATTTT,CASSPGTVLSDTQYF
TRBJ1-4,.,.,TRBV18,TGTGCCAGCTCACCGGGAGGGGCTCAGGAAAAACTGTTTTTT,CASSPGGAQEKLFF
TRBJ1-5,.,TRBD1,TRBV6-1,TGTGCCAGCAGTGTCCAGGACAGGGGGAATCAGCCCCAGCATTTT,CASSVQDRGNQPQHF
TRBJ2-1,.,TRBD2,TRBV28,TGTGCCAGCACCCTAGCGGGAGGGCCAGGTGAGCAGTTCTTC,CASTLAGGPGEQFF
TRBJ1-2,once,.,TRBV9,TGTGCCAGCAGCGTAGATTTGGCGGCCTATGGCTACACCTTC,CASSVDLAAYGYTF
TRBJ1-2,.,TRBD1,TRBV6-5,TGTGCCAGCAGGTCAGGGGGCGCAGGGTCCTATGGCTACACCTTC,CASRSGGAGSYGYTF
TRBJ1-1,.,TRBD1,TRBV28,TGTGCCAGCAGTTCTGTTTTAGGGACAGGGACCACTGAAGCTTTCTTT,CASSSVLGTGTTEAFF
TRBJ2-7,once,.,TRBV6-5,TGTGCCAGCAGGGAACAGGGAAGGAACTACGAGCAGTACTTC,CASREQGRNYEQYF
TRBJ1-3,.,TRBD1,TRBV27,TGTGCCAGCAGTTTCTTTCGTCCGGGACAGGGTGGTGGAAACACCATATATTTT,CASSFFRPGQGGGNTIYF
TRBJ1-2,.,.,TRBV28,TGTGCCAGCAGGTTACAGGGAATCAACTATGGCTACACCTTC,CASRLQGINYGYTF
TRBJ2-3,few,.,TRBV7-9,TGTGCCAGCAGTCTGGGCGGGATTTACACAGATACGCAGTATTTT,CASSLGGIYTDTQYF
TRBJ1-2,.,.,TRBV5-1,TGCGCCAGCAGCTTGAGAGGGAACTATGGCTACACCTTC,CASSLRGNYGYTF
TRBJ2-2,.,.,TRBV2,TGTGCCAGCAGACCTTCTATGTACAGGGCTGGCGGGGAGCTGTTTTTT,CASRPSMYRAGGELFF
TRBJ2-7,.,.,TRBV9,TGTGCCAGCAGCAATTCGTGGCGCCGGGGGACCTACGAGCAGTACTTC,CASSNSWRRGTYEQYF
TRBJ1-1,.,TRBD1,TRBV9,TGTGCCAGCAGCGTCACGTTCGGACAGGGGGGTAGTGAAGCTTTCTTT,CASSVTFGQGGSEAFF
TRBJ2-7,.,TRBD2,TRBV18,TGTGCCAGCGCCGGGGGGATATACGAGCAGTACTTC,CASAGGIYEQYF
TRBJ1-5,.,.,TRBV6-5,TGTGCCAGCAGTTACTCAAGGGGTGGCAATCAGCCCCAGCATTTT,CASSYSRGGNQPQHF
TRBJ2-3,.,TRBD1,TRBV6-5,TGTGCCAGCAGCTACGGGACAGGGTCCACAGATACGCAGTATTTT,CASSYGTGSTDTQYF
TRBJ1-2,.,TRBD1,TRBV19,TGTGCCAGTAGTATCGGGACAGGGGGTGGCTACACCTTC,CASSIGTGGGYTF
TRBJ1-2,.,.,TRBV5-6,TGTGCCAGCAGCTTGGGACACACGACTAACTATGGCTACACCTTC,CASSLGHTTNYGYTF
TRBJ1-6,once,.,TRBV5-1,TGCGCCAGCAGCTTGGAGGGGTTAGGCAGTTCACCCCTCCACTTT,CASSLEGLGSSPLHF